The entry below describes one T cell receptor (beta chain). This clonotype has at least ten counts. This clone's antigen is unknown. Within one base of it there is no much larger clone, and no base qualities were kept. These data originate in a study of quantifying T cell responses using KT2 cells (dated by TCRdb to 2016 to 2017). Background on the whole study: RNA was DNase-treated and reverse transcribed with TCR alpha and beta constant-region primers, mostly using SuperScript III. PCR2 was performed as a SYBR Green qPCR and was stopped at a predetermined fluorescence threshold so that over-amplification was avoided. Under optimum conditions, the efficiency of the T4 ligation step was estimated to be more than 9%.

Study-wide conclusions, independent of this receptor: Even at the lowest spike-in tested, roughly one KT2 cell per 100,000 PBMC, KT2 sequences were still detected. The numbers of KT2 alpha and beta sequences increased linearly with the number of input KT2 cells across several orders of magnitude. Saturation was seen in the detection of KT2 sequences when very high numbers of KT2 cells were spiked in. The study did not include a side-by-side comparison of this pipeline with other TCR sequencing techniques.

To test the sensitivity and accuracy of the pipeline, known numbers of KT2, a T cell clone whose TCR had already been sequenced, were spiked into unfractionated PBMC. A range of KT2-to-PBMC ratios was produced by mixing KT2 cells with a fixed number of PBMC. Receptor libraries were prepared by UMI-ligation and nested PCR. A single-stranded oligonucleotide carrying the Illumina SP2 sequence and a UMI was ligated to the cDNA 3' end using T4 RNA ligase 1. PCR1 consisted of about 4 cycles (98 degrees C 15 s, 69 degrees C 30 s, 72 degrees C 40 s), and for the beta primer an equimolar mix of RC1.1 and RC1.2 was used to cover TRBC1 and TRBC2. Starting at PCR2, TCR alpha and beta chains were handled separately, and sample indices and Illumina adaptors were added. The UMI was composed of 12 random nucleotides, arranged as two hexamers separated by a spacer, and was positioned after an 8-base spacer. Sequencing was done on an Illumina MiSeq using v2 2x251 paired-end chemistry, usually with about a dozen samples per run. PhiX DNA at roughly 5-8% was added to each sequencing library to increase diversity. On the authors' methods: Raw reads were converted to FASTQ with bcl2fastq and were demultiplexed by dual indices with Demultiplexor. V and J genes were assigned by Decombinator through tag matching that permitted a single base-pair mismatch. Using UMIs, Collapsinator corrected both sequencing errors and the frequency errors that come from PCR heterogeneity. Decombinator identifiers were converted to nucleotide sequence by CDR3Translator, the sequences were translated to amino acids, and CDR3 was extracted using C- and N-terminal motifs. A cluster of KT2 sequences that shared one unique molecular identifier was counted as a single distinct KT2 TCR. The public sequencing data were trimmed at Q25 with fastp and processed into clonotypes with MiXCR by TCRdb, which kept only in-frame beta chains. Rows are combined by CDR3 protein, so each entry shows the most common genes and DNA. V and J calls and clone size were set by TCRdb, not the authors. The sample data list approximately 46,000 distinct CDR3 sequences, and 11% of these were observed just once. Around 9.3% of the sample is taken by the ten largest.

The CDR3 runs 16 residues from the cysteine to the phenylalanine. The DNA shown is the 48-base CDR3, in frame from base 1. For CDR1 and CDR2, the germline V gene lists ENHRY and SYGVKD. For this chain, trimming is 7 bases at the V end and 7 bases at the J end, and the number of junction bases without a gene match is 12. The source is a human donor. Rearrangement joined TRBV10-3 to TRBJ2-1, with TRBD2 identical over 11 junction bases. The material sequenced was PBMCs spiked with cells of the T cell clone KT2. This receptor carries the CDR3 CAIMNSGGAGVNEQFF. The sequenced DNA is TGTGCCATCATGAATAGCGGGGGGGCCGGGGTGAATGAGCAGTTCTTC.